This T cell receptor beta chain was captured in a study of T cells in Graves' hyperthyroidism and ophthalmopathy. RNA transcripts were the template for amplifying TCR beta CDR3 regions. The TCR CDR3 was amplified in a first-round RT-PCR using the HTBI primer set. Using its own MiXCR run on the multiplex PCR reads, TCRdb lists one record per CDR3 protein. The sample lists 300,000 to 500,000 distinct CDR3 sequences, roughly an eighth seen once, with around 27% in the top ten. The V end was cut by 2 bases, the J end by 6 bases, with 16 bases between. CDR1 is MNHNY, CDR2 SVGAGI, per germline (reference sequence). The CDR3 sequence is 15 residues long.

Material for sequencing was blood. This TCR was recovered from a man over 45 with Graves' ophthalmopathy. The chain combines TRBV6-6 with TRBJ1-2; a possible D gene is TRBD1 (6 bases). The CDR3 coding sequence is TGTGCCAGCAGTTACGGTGCGGGGGGCGCGGATGGCTACACCTTC. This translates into CASSYGAGGADGYTF.